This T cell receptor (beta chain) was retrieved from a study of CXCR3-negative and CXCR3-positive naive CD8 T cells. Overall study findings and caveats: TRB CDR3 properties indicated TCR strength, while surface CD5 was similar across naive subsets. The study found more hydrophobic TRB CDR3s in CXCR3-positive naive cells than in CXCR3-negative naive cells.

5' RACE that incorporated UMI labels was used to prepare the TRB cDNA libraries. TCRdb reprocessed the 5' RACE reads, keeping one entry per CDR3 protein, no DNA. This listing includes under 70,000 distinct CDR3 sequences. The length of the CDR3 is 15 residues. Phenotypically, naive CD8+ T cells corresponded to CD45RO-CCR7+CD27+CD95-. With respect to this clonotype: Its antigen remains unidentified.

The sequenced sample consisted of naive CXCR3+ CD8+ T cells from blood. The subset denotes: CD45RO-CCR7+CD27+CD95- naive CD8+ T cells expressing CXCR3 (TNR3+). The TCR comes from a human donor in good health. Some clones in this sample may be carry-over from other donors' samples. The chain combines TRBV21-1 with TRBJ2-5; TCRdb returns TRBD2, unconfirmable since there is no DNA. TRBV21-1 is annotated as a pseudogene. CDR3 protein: CASSCGTAYQETQYF.